This is a list of T cell receptor beta chains from one sample in a study of T cells in Graves' hyperthyroidism and ophthalmopathy. TCRdb ran MiXCR on the multiplex PCR reads and lists one entry per CDR3 protein. This table holds under 350,000 distinct CDR3 sequences, over 20% found once. Sequencing was carried out using blood. The origin of the receptors is a woman between 45 and 65 years old with Graves' hyperthyroidism. The CDR3 runs from the conserved cysteine through the conserved F or W. The order of the fields is V gene, D gene, clone size, J gene, CDR3 DNA, CDR3 protein. A D gene is named only where the DNA matches it firmly. Some rows mark clone size as missing; the rest say once, few, many or name a class of expanded clone.

V: TRBV7-8
D: .
size: many
J: TRBJ2-7
DNA: TGTGCCAGCAGCGCAAGGGGTAATGACGAGCAGTACTTC
CDR3: CASSARGNDEQYF

V: TRBV29-1
D: .
size: .
J: TRBJ2-1
DNA: TGCAGCGTCATACCCGGTGAGCAGTTCTTC
CDR3: CSVIPGEQFF

V: TRBV19
D: .
size: many
J: TRBJ1-1
DNA: TGTGCCAGTAGTACTGGACACGAGAAATGGGTGAACACTGAAGCTTTCTTT
CDR3: CASSTGHEKWVNTEAFF

V: TRBV19
D: TRBD2
size: few
J: TRBJ2-1
DNA: TGTGCCAGTAGGTCCCCGGCGGGAGGGGGGACTGAGCAGTTCTTC
CDR3: CASRSPAGGGTEQFF

V: TRBV9
D: TRBD2
size: .
J: TRBJ2-3
DNA: TGTGCCAGCAGCGTAGGAATAGCGGGGGGGGAAGATACGCAGTATTTT
CDR3: CASSVGIAGGEDTQYF

V: TRBV24-1
D: .
size: few
J: TRBJ2-2
DNA: TGTGCCACCGGACAGACCCACGGGGAGCTGTTTTTT
CDR3: CATGQTHGELFF

V: TRBV10-3
D: TRBD2
size: .
J: TRBJ2-1
DNA: TGTGCCACCAGTGAAGACCCGGGACTAGCGGGAGGCAATGAGCAGTTCTTC
CDR3: CATSEDPGLAGGNEQFF

V: TRBV2
D: TRBD1
size: many
J: TRBJ1-2
DNA: TGTGCCAGCAGGGGACAGGGGGTTGGCTATGGCTACACCTTC
CDR3: CASRGQGVGYGYTF

V: TRBV12-3/TRBV12-4
D: TRBD1
size: .
J: TRBJ2-7
DNA: TGTGCCAGCACCGCGGGCCAGGGGGCGTACTTC
CDR3: CASTAGQGAYF

V: TRBV12-3/TRBV12-4
D: TRBD2
size: .
J: TRBJ2-6
DNA: TGTGCCAGCAGTTTCCTGGGACTAGCGGGAGGGGCCAACGTCCTGACTTTC
CDR3: CASSFLGLAGGANVLTF

V: TRBV14
D: .
size: .
J: TRBJ1-2
DNA: TGTGCCAGCAGCCATAAATCTACGGTTAACTATGGCTACACCTTC
CDR3: CASSHKSTVNYGYTF

V: TRBV28
D: .
size: few
J: TRBJ1-5
DNA: TGTGCCAGCAGTTCCCAAGGAGACTCCCAGAATCAGCCCCAGCATTTT
CDR3: CASSSQGDSQNQPQHF

V: TRBV29-1
D: .
size: many
J: TRBJ2-2
DNA: TGCAGCGTTGAAGCTTACGGGGCCGCGAACACCGGGGAGCTGTTTTTT
CDR3: CSVEAYGAANTGELFF

V: TRBV6-5
D: .
size: few
J: TRBJ1-1
DNA: TGTGCCAGCAGTTACTCGGTGAGGAACACTGAAGCTTTCTTT
CDR3: CASSYSVRNTEAFF

V: TRBV2
D: .
size: .
J: TRBJ2-1
DNA: TGTGCCAGCAGTGACAGACACAATGAGCAGTTCTTC
CDR3: CASSDRHNEQFF

V: TRBV7-8
D: .
size: many
J: TRBJ2-1
DNA: TGTGCCAGCAGCTTAGAGGTCAGACGTTCCACAAAGAAGCAGTTCTTC
CDR3: CASSLEVRRSTKKQFF

V: TRBV5-1
D: .
size: .
J: TRBJ1-1
DNA: TGCGCCAGCAGCACACGGGGGCAGACTGGAACTGAAGCTTTCTTT
CDR3: CASSTRGQTGTEAFF

V: TRBV12-3/TRBV12-4
D: TRBD2
size: .
J: TRBJ2-1
DNA: TGTGCCAGCAGCACGGCGGGAGCTTGGAATGAGCAGTTCTTC
CDR3: CASSTAGAWNEQFF

V: TRBV10-3
D: TRBD2
size: few
J: TRBJ2-3
DNA: TGTGCCATCAGTAGGGGAGGGGCTAGCACAGATACGCAGTATTTT
CDR3: CAISRGGASTDTQYF

V: TRBV3-1
D: .
size: many
J: TRBJ2-5
DNA: TGTGCCAGCAGCCATGTCAGTAGAGGAAGGACCCAGTACTTC
CDR3: CASSHVSRGRTQYF

V: TRBV5-1
D: TRBD2
size: .
J: TRBJ2-3
DNA: TGCGCCAGCAGCGCGGGAGCGGCCACTAGCACAGATACGCAGTATTTT
CDR3: CASSAGAATSTDTQYF

V: TRBV3-1
D: .
size: .
J: TRBJ1-6
DNA: TGTGCCAGCAGAGAACAAGGGTCCTATAATTCACCCCTCCACTTT
CDR3: CASREQGSYNSPLHF

V: TRBV11-2
D: TRBD1
size: many
J: TRBJ2-7
DNA: TGTGCCAGCAGCTTAGCTGGGGACAGTCTTTACGAGCAGTACTTC
CDR3: CASSLAGDSLYEQYF

V: TRBV12-3/TRBV12-4
D: .
size: many
J: TRBJ2-1
DNA: TGTGCCAGCAGTTTAGCTCTTAGCGCCCCTTTAGATGAGCAGTTCTTC
CDR3: CASSLALSAPLDEQFF

V: TRBV20-1
D: TRBD1
size: few
J: TRBJ1-2
DNA: TGCAGAGCAGGGGGTTGGAATGGCTACACCTTC
CDR3: CRAGGWNGYTF

V: TRBV6-2/TRBV6-3
D: .
size: many
J: TRBJ2-7
DNA: TGTGCCAGCAGTTACTCATTTGCGGGGAGATCCTCCTACGAGCAGTACTTC
CDR3: CASSYSFAGRSSYEQYF

V: TRBV13
D: .
size: .
J: TRBJ2-3
DNA: TGTGCCAGCAGCTCGGGGATGAGTGCTCCAGATACGCAGTATTTT
CDR3: CASSSGMSAPDTQYF

V: TRBV29-1
D: .
size: many
J: TRBJ1-2
DNA: TGCAGCGTTGACCCGGGACGTGGATATGGCTACACCTTC
CDR3: CSVDPGRGYGYTF

V: TRBV13
D: .
size: many
J: TRBJ2-7
DNA: TGTGCCAGCAGCTGGGGATCATGGGAGCAGTACTTC
CDR3: CASSWGSWEQYF

V: TRBV29-1
D: TRBD1
size: many
J: TRBJ2-1
DNA: TGCAGCGTTGATACCGACAGGGGGCTTTACAATGAGCAGTTCTTC
CDR3: CSVDTDRGLYNEQFF

V: TRBV19
D: .
size: few
J: TRBJ1-1
DNA: TGTGCCAGTAGTATAGGCACCCTCAGAGAGAACACTGAAGCTTTCTTT
CDR3: CASSIGTLRENTEAFF

V: TRBV11-2
D: .
size: few
J: TRBJ1-1
DNA: TGTGCCAGCAGCTTAGGTCGCTCCAGGGAAGCTTTCTTT
CDR3: CASSLGRSREAFF

V: TRBV7-3
D: TRBD2
size: .
J: TRBJ2-3
DNA: TGTGCCAGCAGCTCCCCGGGAGGTACGCAGTATTTT
CDR3: CASSSPGGTQYF

V: TRBV9
D: .
size: .
J: TRBJ2-7
DNA: TGTGCCAGCAGCGGAGACGTGTCCTACGAGCAGTACTTC
CDR3: CASSGDVSYEQYF

V: TRBV7-3
D: .
size: many
J: TRBJ2-1
DNA: TGTGCCAGCAGGAAAGGAGGGGGCCCCTACAATGAGCAGTTCTTC
CDR3: CASRKGGGPYNEQFF

V: TRBV20-1
D: .
size: many
J: TRBJ2-1
DNA: TGCAGTGCCCCGACCCCAATAGGCTCCTACAATGAGCAGTTCTTC
CDR3: CSAPTPIGSYNEQFF

V: TRBV7-6
D: TRBD2
size: many
J: TRBJ2-1
DNA: TGTGCCAGCAGCCCTCGGGTAGCGGGGCCCAATGAGCAGTTCTTC
CDR3: CASSPRVAGPNEQFF

V: TRBV19
D: .
size: .
J: TRBJ2-1
DNA: TGTGCCAGCAGCTTAGCTAGTAGCAATGAGCAGTTCTTC
CDR3: CASSLASSNEQFF

V: TRBV30
D: .
size: many
J: TRBJ1-3
DNA: TGTGCCTGGAAGACGCGGGGAAACACCATATATTTT
CDR3: CAWKTRGNTIYF

V: TRBV5-1
D: TRBD1
size: few
J: TRBJ2-7
DNA: TGCGCCAGCAGCTCGGGACAGGGGGCCAACGAGCAGTACTTC
CDR3: CASSSGQGANEQYF

V: TRBV20-1
D: .
size: .
J: TRBJ1-1
DNA: TGCAGTGCTCCACCAATTCGGTCCTGGGACACTGAAGCTTCCTTT
CDR3: CSAPPIRSWDTEASF

V: TRBV5-6
D: .
size: few
J: TRBJ2-2
DNA: TGTGCCAGCAGCCCGCCGGCTAGCGCGAACACCGGGGAGCTGTTTTTT
CDR3: CASSPPASANTGELFF

V: TRBV2
D: TRBD1
size: many
J: TRBJ1-2
DNA: TGTGCCAGCAGTGAGGGACAGACTGCCTATGGCTACACCTTC
CDR3: CASSEGQTAYGYTF

V: TRBV6-2/TRBV6-3
D: TRBD1
size: few
J: TRBJ1-1
DNA: TGTGCCAGCAGTAGGACAGGCTTTTTAGCTTTCTTT
CDR3: CASSRTGFLAFF

V: TRBV7-3
D: TRBD1
size: many
J: TRBJ1-2
DNA: TGTGCCAGCAGCTTACTGCCGGGACAGACTCGCTACACCTTC
CDR3: CASSLLPGQTRYTF

V: TRBV5-1
D: .
size: .
J: TRBJ2-4
DNA: TGCGCCAGCAGCTTGCGGGCCAGTTACGGGGACATTCATTACTTC
CDR3: CASSLRASYGDIHYF

V: TRBV12-3/TRBV12-4
D: TRBD2
size: .
J: TRBJ2-1
DNA: TGTGCCAGCAGTCTTACTAGCGGGCCGGAGAATGAGCAGTTCTTC
CDR3: CASSLTSGPENEQFF

V: TRBV12-3/TRBV12-4
D: .
size: many
J: TRBJ1-5
DNA: TGTGCCAGCAGGGTGGGAAGCACAGTCAATCAGCCCCAGCATTTT
CDR3: CASRVGSTVNQPQHF

V: TRBV3-1
D: .
size: many
J: TRBJ2-3
DNA: TGTGCCAGCAGCCCCGGATATCGGGGGCGCGCAGATACGCAGTATTTT
CDR3: CASSPGYRGRADTQYF

V: TRBV18
D: .
size: many
J: TRBJ1-2
DNA: TGTGCCAGCTCACTGAGACAGGCCACTAACTATGGCTACACCTTC
CDR3: CASSLRQATNYGYTF

V: TRBV18
D: .
size: many
J: TRBJ2-5
DNA: TGTGCCAGCTCACCAGACGTGGGAGGTTCAGAGACCCAGTACTTC
CDR3: CASSPDVGGSETQYF

V: TRBV6-2/TRBV6-3
D: .
size: .
J: TRBJ1-3
DNA: TGTGTCAGCAGCAGGGGTTGGAGGAACACCATATATTTT
CDR3: CVSSRGWRNTIYF

V: TRBV18
D: TRBD2
size: many
J: TRBJ2-7
DNA: TGTGCCAGCTCGCCCGGGACTAGCCAATACGAGCAGTACTTC
CDR3: CASSPGTSQYEQYF